The clone carrying this T cell receptor beta chain was seen a handful of times. Antigen unknown. This sample is part of a study of CD8 T cells in ankylosing spondylitis. Whole-study results and caveats: Reports of some motif variants in reactive arthritis synovial fluid and blood predate this one. Ankylosing spondylitis blood seemed to carry a telltale TCR beta motif made of under ten highly homologous variants.

As the method for making TCR beta libraries, quantitative 5'-RACE with molecular barcodes was used. TCRdb processed the 5' RACE reads anew with MiXCR; each CDR3 protein has one entry. The table has 400,000 or so distinct CDR3 sequences, 26% seen once. The sample was blood, either unsorted or a sorted T cell fraction (not recorded which). The source of this sequence is a male donor with ankylosing spondylitis.

In DNA, the CDR3 is TGTGCCACCAGTGACCGATCTAGCACGGGTCGGGGGGAGCTGTTTTTT. Translated: CATSDRSSTGRGELFF. The chain is built from TRBV24-1 and TRBJ2-2; possibly TRBD2 for D (5 bases). The V gene's germline CDR1 is KGHDR and CDR2 SFDVKD. The ends were cut back, 4 bases at V and 8 bases at J, with 19 bases in the middle. The CDR3 is made up of 16 amino acids.